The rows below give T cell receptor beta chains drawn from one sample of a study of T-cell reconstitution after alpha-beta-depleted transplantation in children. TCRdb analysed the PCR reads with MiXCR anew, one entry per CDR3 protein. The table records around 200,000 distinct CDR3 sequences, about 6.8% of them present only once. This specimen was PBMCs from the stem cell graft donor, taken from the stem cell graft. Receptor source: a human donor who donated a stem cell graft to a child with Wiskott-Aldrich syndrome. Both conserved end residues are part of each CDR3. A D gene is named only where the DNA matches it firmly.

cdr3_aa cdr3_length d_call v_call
CASSLGQGPYEQYF 14 TRBD1 TRBV12-3/TRBV12-4
CASSELTGLYEQYF 14 NA TRBV25-1
CASSLVASDYGYTF 14 NA TRBV12-3/TRBV12-4
CSASRDRGSPLHF 13 TRBD1 TRBV20-1
CASSQNTGRIYGYTF 15 NA TRBV5-4
CASSFGGRSEQFF 13 NA TRBV5-4
CSATIGQVSSYNEQFF 16 TRBD1 TRBV29-1
CASSDLAGGRYNEQFF 16 TRBD2 TRBV3-1
CASSAGQGTGTEAFF 15 TRBD1 TRBV3-1
CAISEWERAQYF 12 NA TRBV10-3
CSAVSWNTGELFF 13 NA TRBV20-1
CASSYSAGDSYEQYF 15 NA TRBV6-5
CASRGEARNYGYTF 14 NA TRBV12-3/TRBV12-4
CASSDGNQPQHF 12 NA TRBV10-2
CASSGAPGSGANVLTF 16 NA TRBV6-1
CASSLDNRSLGTPDTQYF 18 NA TRBV11-2
CATGAMAGNTIYF 13 NA TRBV6-1
CSAPGPPPGTSGRGEQFF 18 TRBD2 TRBV20-1
CAWSPTGGRGDIQYF 15 NA TRBV30
CASSGSGDSPLHF 13 NA TRBV12-3/TRBV12-4
CASSSTSGRAGNEQFF 16 TRBD2 TRBV5-1
CASSLDPGQGSTGELFF 17 TRBD1 TRBV5-1
CSAKKGQTNTEAFF 14 TRBD1 TRBV20-1
CASSFLAGASNEQFF 15 TRBD2 TRBV11-2
CASSREVTPLMDQPQHF 17 NA TRBV4-3
CASSPGQGPDTQYF 14 TRBD1 TRBV5-1
CASSEARLMQFF 12 NA TRBV2
CASSVATEGGSYNEQFF 17 NA TRBV9
CASKYSDRGPREQYF 15 TRBD1 TRBV28
CASSRGEVETQYF 13 NA TRBV7-2
CASSRTGGSTDTQYF 15 TRBD1 TRBV7-9
CASKVGGGPHTDTQYF 16 NA TRBV27
CASSYNSGGNTIYF 14 NA TRBV6-5
CASSQELRGVGNIQYF 16 NA TRBV4-1
CSALDRLNEKLFF 13 NA TRBV20-1
CATSRDPPGTGDNQPQHF 18 TRBD1 TRBV15
CASSQESTSGSYNEQFF 17 TRBD2 TRBV4-3
CASSSYTRGPTDTQYF 16 NA TRBV5-1
CATSRDVKTGELFF 14 NA TRBV15
CSATTSGGIETQYF 14 TRBD2 TRBV20-1
CAWRRRNTGELFF 13 NA TRBV30
CASSFRTGFRLGANVLTF 18 TRBD1 TRBV11-2
CASNPSGTGRTEAFF 15 TRBD1 TRBV7-2